A selection of T cell receptor beta chains follows, all from one sample in a study of regulatory T cells in long-lasting Graves disease. MiXCR, run by TCRdb on the multiplex PCR reads, gives a single entry per CDR3 protein. Here the sample spans roughly 450,000 distinct CDR3 sequences, 23% being singletons. Sequencing used peripheral blood mononuclear cells (PBMCs), obtained when the disease was refractory, from a patient treated with antithyroid drugs. All receptors come from a female donor with Graves disease. Each CDR3 is given with its conserved first and last residue. The D gene is left open where the match is weak. Not all rows give a size; the values are once, few, many and, for expanded clones, a class.

clone size | D gene | J gene | V gene | CDR3 DNA | CDR3 protein
many | . | TRBJ1-1 | TRBV12-5 | TGTGCTAGTGGGTCTACGGTGAACACTGAAGCTTTCTTT | CASGSTVNTEAFF
. | . | TRBJ2-7 | TRBV19 | TGTGCCGGTAGTACCCGACGGAGGGGGGCCTACGAGCAGTACTTC | CAGSTRRRGAYEQYF
many | TRBD1 | TRBJ1-1 | TRBV6-1 | TGTGCCAGCAGTGAAGGCAAACAGGGGTATGGCACTGAAGCTTTCTTT | CASSEGKQGYGTEAFF
. | TRBD2 | TRBJ2-2 | TRBV28 | TGTGCCACTAACGGGGGGGGACATGTTTTCACCGGGGAGCTGTTTTTT | CATNGGGHVFTGELFF
. | . | TRBJ2-7 | TRBV19 | TGTGCCAGTAGTATATCGCCGACAGGATCGATCTACGAGCAGTACTTC | CASSISPTGSIYEQYF
. | TRBD1 | TRBJ1-5 | TRBV6-1 | TGTGCCAGCAGCCAGAAACTTCGACAGGGAGAAGGGAGCAATCAGCCCCAGCATTTT | CASSQKLRQGEGSNQPQHF
many | TRBD1 | TRBJ2-7 | TRBV28 | TGTGCCAGCAGACTTCCGGGACAGGGGGCCATCGGCTACGAGCAGTACTTC | CASRLPGQGAIGYEQYF
few | TRBD2 | TRBJ2-5 | TRBV7-7 | TGTGCTAGCAGCCTCAGCGGGAGCGGTCTAGAGACCCAGTACTTC | CASSLSGSGLETQYF
few | . | TRBJ1-2 | TRBV24-1 | TGTGCCACCAGTGATGTATCCCGGGACTACACCTTC | CATSDVSRDYTF
. | TRBD2 | TRBJ2-3 | TRBV5-1 | TGCGCCAGCAGCCCTGGACTAGCGGGAGGGAACACAGATACGCAGTATTTT | CASSPGLAGGNTDTQYF
many | . | TRBJ2-5 | TRBV28 | TGTGCCAGCAGTTTATTTAAGGGGCAAGAGACCCAGTACTTC | CASSLFKGQETQYF
. | . | TRBJ2-2 | TRBV2 | TGTGCCAGCATAATTGAACAGAGCACCGGGGAGCTGTTTTTT | CASIIEQSTGELFF
few | . | TRBJ2-1 | TRBV20-1 | TGCAGTGCTAGAGAGCAGAAGGGACACAATGAGCAGTTCTTC | CSAREQKGHNEQFF
. | . | TRBJ2-3 | TRBV28 | TGTGCCAGCAGTCCCTCTTATCCGGGGACAGATACGCAGTATTTT | CASSPSYPGTDTQYF
. | TRBD1 | TRBJ2-1 | TRBV5-1 | TGCGCCAGCAGCTTACCTCTAGACAGGGAGAGAAACAATGAGCAGTTCTTC | CASSLPLDRERNNEQFF
many | TRBD2 | TRBJ2-5 | TRBV6-1 | TGTGCCAGCAGACTACTTAGCGGGGCTAGGGAGACCCAGTACTTC | CASRLLSGARETQYF
many | TRBD2 | TRBJ2-7 | TRBV20-1 | TGCAGTGCTACCGGGACTAGCGGGAGGGCCTCCTACGAGCAGTACTTC | CSATGTSGRASYEQYF
. | . | TRBJ2-7 | TRBV12-3/TRBV12-4 | TGTGCCAGCAGTGGTCGACAGGGAGGCTCCTACGAGCAGTACTTC | CASSGRQGGSYEQYF
. | . | TRBJ1-5 | TRBV29-1 | TGCAGCGCTAGGCAGGGCCAGGGCCAGCCCCAGCATTTT | CSARQGQGQPQHF
many | . | TRBJ1-1 | TRBV30 | TGTGCCTGGGGTAGGGAGGCGAACACTGAAGCTTTCTTT | CAWGREANTEAFF
few | . | TRBJ1-5 | TRBV7-2 | TGTGCCAGCAGCCTTGGACAGTCCCATCAGCCCCAGCATTTT | CASSLGQSHQPQHF
many | TRBD1 | TRBJ1-2 | TRBV2 | TGTGCCAGCGACAAGTTAGTGGACAGGGGACTTTATGGCTACACCTTC | CASDKLVDRGLYGYTF
. | TRBD1 | TRBJ1-3 | TRBV28 | TGTGCCAGCAGTTTGTTGGGACAGGGGGGGTCGGTGGTCAGGAACACCATATATTTT | CASSLLGQGGSVVRNTIYF
few | . | TRBJ1-1 | TRBV12-3/TRBV12-4 | TGTGCCAGCAGTTTAAGTGTGGGGGGGAACACTGAAGCTTTCTTT | CASSLSVGGNTEAFF
. | TRBD1 | TRBJ2-1 | TRBV29-1 | TGCAGCGTTAGAAGGCCGGGACAGGGGGCCAATGAGCAGTTCTTC | CSVRRPGQGANEQFF
few | . | TRBJ2-1 | TRBV28 | TGTGCCAGCAGTTCCCCCTTCGGAGGGGGTGACAATGAGCAGTTCTTC | CASSSPFGGGDNEQFF
few | . | TRBJ2-1 | TRBV12-3/TRBV12-4 | TGTGCCAGCAGTCCCAGGGTAGTCCCCTACAATGAGCAGTTCTTC | CASSPRVVPYNEQFF
few | TRBD1 | TRBJ1-1 | TRBV27 | TGTGCCAGCAGTCCCCGCCGACAGGGAGGGGTGAACACTGAAGCTTTCTTT | CASSPRRQGGVNTEAFF
. | . | TRBJ2-5 | TRBV5-1 | TGCGCCAGCAGTGTGGAAGGCGGGATCGAGACCCAGTACTTC | CASSVEGGIETQYF
many | . | TRBJ1-2 | TRBV7-2 | TGTGCCAGCAGCTTAGCGAAAAGCTATGGCTACACCTTC | CASSLAKSYGYTF
. | TRBD2 | TRBJ2-7 | TRBV20-1 | TGCAGTGCTAGGACGGGAGGGGAATTCTACGAGCAGTACTTC | CSARTGGEFYEQYF
few | . | TRBJ2-5 | TRBV20-1 | TGCAGTGCTAGAGATCGCGGGGACAACCAAGAGACCCAGTACTTC | CSARDRGDNQETQYF
many | TRBD1 | TRBJ1-5 | TRBV7-8 | TGTGCCAGCAGCCCGAGGACAGGGGGCGATCAGCCCCAGCATTTT | CASSPRTGGDQPQHF
many | TRBD2 | TRBJ2-1 | TRBV20-1 | TGCAGTGCTAGCGTTAGCGGGGCCTCCTACAATGAGCAGTTCTTC | CSASVSGASYNEQFF
few | . | TRBJ1-3 | TRBV30 | TGTGCCTGGACACTTGGACCGGGAAACACCATATATTTT | CAWTLGPGNTIYF
many | . | TRBJ1-4 | TRBV18 | TGTGCCAGCTCACTGAAGGATGAAAAACTGTTTTTT | CASSLKDEKLFF
many | TRBD1 | TRBJ1-4 | TRBV15 | TGTGCCACCAGAACAGGGGATTGGGATACTGAAAAACTGTTTTTT | CATRTGDWDTEKLFF
once | TRBD2 | TRBJ2-2 | TRBV20-1 | TGCAGTGCTAGAGACGCCGCCCGGGAGGAGACCGGGGAGCTGTTTTTT | CSARDAAREETGELFF
. | . | TRBJ1-1 | TRBV6-2/TRBV6-3 | TGTGCCAGCAGTTACTTCGGGGTTGAGGACACTGAAGCTTTCTTT | CASSYFGVEDTEAFF
many | . | TRBJ1-5 | TRBV27 | TGTGCCAGCAGTCCCCCGGGGGATCAGCCCCAGCATTTT | CASSPPGDQPQHF
many | TRBD1 | TRBJ1-2 | TRBV2 | TGTGCCAGCAGGGGACAGGGCGCTTACTATGGCTACACCTTC | CASRGQGAYYGYTF
many | TRBD1 | TRBJ1-2 | TRBV2 | TGTGCCAGCAGAACAGGGGCTGAGGGCTACACCTTC | CASRTGAEGYTF
. | TRBD1 | TRBJ2-7 | TRBV7-8 | TGTGCCAGCAGCCCCTCGACAGGGTTCTCCTACGAGCAGTACTTC | CASSPSTGFSYEQYF
few | . | TRBJ1-6 | TRBV20-1 | TGCAGTGTTAGCAGTGGAACCTATAATTCACCCCTCCACTTT | CSVSSGTYNSPLHF
few | . | TRBJ2-2 | TRBV27 | TGTGCCAGCAGTTTGCAGGGCCGCACCGGGGAGCTGTTTTTT | CASSLQGRTGELFF
. | TRBD1 | TRBJ2-7 | TRBV10-3 | TGTGCCACCGGGACAGCAACCTACGAGCAGTACTTC | CATGTATYEQYF
. | . | TRBJ1-2 | TRBV9 | TGTGCCAGCAGCCCCCAGAGGGGGGATGGCTACACCTTC | CASSPQRGDGYTF
. | . | TRBJ2-7 | TRBV7-8 | TGTGCCAGCAGCCGTACCGGGGGTGCCCTCTACGAGCAGTACTTC | CASSRTGGALYEQYF
few | . | TRBJ2-1 | TRBV3-1 | TGTGCCAGCAGCGGAATAACGGGTCGGAAGAATGAGCAGTTCTTC | CASSGITGRKNEQFF
few | TRBD1 | TRBJ1-5 | TRBV12-3/TRBV12-4 | TGTGCCAGCAGGGTATCCGGGACAGGGCGCAATCAGCCCCAGCATTTT | CASRVSGTGRNQPQHF
. | TRBD2 | TRBJ2-7 | TRBV4-1 | TGCGCCAGCAGCCAAGGGGCGGGAGCCCACGAGCAGTACTTC | CASSQGAGAHEQYF
few | TRBD1 | TRBJ1-1 | TRBV18 | TGTGCCAGCTCAACGGACAGGGACACTGAAGCTTTCTTT | CASSTDRDTEAFF
. | . | TRBJ1-2 | TRBV5-6 | TGTGCCAGCAGCGGCACAGGGTCAATTGGCTACACCTTC | CASSGTGSIGYTF
many | . | TRBJ2-3 | TRBV15 | TGTGCCACCAGCAGAGGTAGAGCTGGCACAGATACGCAGTATTTT | CATSRGRAGTDTQYF
few | . | TRBJ1-5 | TRBV5-1 | TGCGCCAGCAGCTTGGAAGTCAATCAGCCCCAGCATTTT | CASSLEVNQPQHF